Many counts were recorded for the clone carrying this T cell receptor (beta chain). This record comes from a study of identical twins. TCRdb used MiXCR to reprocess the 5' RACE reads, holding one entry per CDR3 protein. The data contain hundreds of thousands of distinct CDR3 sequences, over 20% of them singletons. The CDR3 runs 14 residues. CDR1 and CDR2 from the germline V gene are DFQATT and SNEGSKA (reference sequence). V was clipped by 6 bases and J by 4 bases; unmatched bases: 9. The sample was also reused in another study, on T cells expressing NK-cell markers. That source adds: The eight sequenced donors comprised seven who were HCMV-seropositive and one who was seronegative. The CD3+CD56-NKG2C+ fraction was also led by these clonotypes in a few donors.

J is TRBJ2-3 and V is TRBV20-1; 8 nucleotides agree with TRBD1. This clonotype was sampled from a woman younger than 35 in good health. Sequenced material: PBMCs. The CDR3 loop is CSAQHRQGSDTQYF. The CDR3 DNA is TGCAGTGCCCAACACCGACAGGGGTCAGATACGCAGTATTTT.